These 28 T cell receptor beta chains were sequenced from one sample in a study of post-analysis software for immune sequencing data. Points from the study as a whole: The five TRBV segments detected at higher frequency in patients than in controls included TRBV5-6, TRBV5-1 and TRBV20-1.

Unique molecular identifiers were built into the TCR beta cDNA libraries. TCRdb ran MiXCR on the PCR reads and lists one entry per CDR3 protein. This table holds approximately 660,000 distinct CDR3 sequences, approximately 60% found once. Their specific antigens are unknown. The source material was blood. The source of these receptors is a girl aged 2-10 years with multiple sclerosis.

This clonotype was seen a few times. The chain combines TRBV29-1 with TRBJ1-2; D is undetermined. The germline gives CDR1 SQVTM, CDR2 ANQGSEA. CDR3 length equals 14 residues. Deletions cut 5 bases from V and 3 bases from J, with 16 bases between. The CDR3 region is CSVTTERSYYGYTF. The DNA for the CDR3 is TGCAGCGTTACTACCGAGCGGAGCTACTATGGCTACACCTTC. Together with reference TRBV29-1 and TRBJ1-2, the CDR3 gives the full variable domain: SAVISQKPSRDICQRGTSLTIQCQVDSQVTMMFWYRQQPGQSLTLIATANQGSEATYESGFVIDKFPISRPNLTFSTLTVSNMSPEDSSIYLCSVTTERSYYGYTFGSGTRLTVV.

CDR3 sequence (DNA): TGTGCCAGCCCCACAGGCGATGGCTACACCTTC. Translation: CASPTGDGYTF. The V and J genes are TRBV7-9 and TRBJ1-2; possible D gene TRBD1, 5 bases. Trimming took off 8 bases at V and 6 bases at J, with 10 bases between the two ends. This CDR3 is 11 amino acids long. Germline loops: CDR1 SEHNR, CDR2 FQNEAQ (reference sequence). Based on the CDR3 plus reference TRBV7-9 and TRBJ1-2, the full variable domain is DTGVSQNPRHKITKRGQNVTFRCDPISEHNRLYWYRQTLGQGPEFLTYFQNEAQLEKSRLLSDRFSAERPKGSFSTLEIQRTEQGDSAMYLCASPTGDGYTFGSGTRLTVV.

This clonotype was seen a single time. This chain uses TRBV5-1 with TRBJ2-1, with 9 nucleotides matching TRBD1. Germline lookup yields CDR1 SGHRS and CDR2 YFSETQ. V shed 2 bases and J 5 bases; nucleotides not matched to a gene: 5. This CDR3 has 15 amino acids. Written as DNA, the CDR3 is TGCGCCAGCAGCTTAAGACAGGGGGACAACAATGAGCAGTTCTTC. This gives the protein CASSLRQGDNNEQFF.

This clonotype was detected only once. This chain joins TRBV4-1 and TRBJ2-5; D gene ambiguous. The germline gives CDR1 MGHRA, CDR2 YSYEKL. This CDR3 region has 16 residues. Trimming shortened V by 0 bases and J by 2 bases, and 13 bases separated the two germline ends. CDR3 amino acids: CASSQEITRFQETQYF. In DNA form, the CDR3 reads TGCGCCAGCAGCCAAGAGATAACAAGATTTCAAGAGACCCAGTACTTC.

This clonotype was detected many times. The gene calls are TRBV29-1 and TRBJ2-1, with D unresolved. The CDR3 totals 10 residues. Trimming left V 4 bases short and J 7 bases short, with 5 bases between. The germline CDR1 and CDR2 sequences are SQVTM and ANQGSEA. Here the CDR3 reads CSVGDNEQFF. For the CDR3, the DNA is TGCAGCGTTGGAGATAATGAGCAGTTCTTC.

A word on this clonotype: Relative to the germline gene, one junction end is altered; a read error may explain this. The rearrangement links TRBV29-1 to TRBJ2-2; no reliable D call. CDR1 is SQVTM, CDR2 ANQGSEA, per germline. This CDR3 is 12 amino acids long. The CDR3 spells CSVEEDTGELFF. The CDR3 DNA reads as TGCAGCGTGGAAGAGGACACCGGGGAGCTGTTTTTT.

The chain has TRBV7-9 and TRBJ2-1; 8 bases are shared with TRBD2. Per germline, CDR1 SEHNR and CDR2 FQNEAQ (reference sequence). Unmatched junction bases numbered 13, after V lost 5 bases and J lost 4 bases. The CDR3 length is 17 residues. CDR3 in DNA: TGTGCCAGCAGCGGGCGAGTGAGCGGGAGTGGGTACAATGAGCAGTTCTTC. Translation: CASSGRVSGSGYNEQFF. Looking up the rest from reference TRBV7-9 and TRBJ2-1 gives the full variable domain: DTGVSQNPRHKITKRGQNVTFRCDPISEHNRLYWYRQTLGQGPEFLTYFQNEAQLEKSRLLSDRFSAERPKGSFSTLEIQRTEQGDSAMYLCASSGRVSGSGYNEQFFGPGTRLTVL.

The chain has TRBV5-1 and TRBJ1-4, with 8 positions matching TRBD1. The V gene's germline CDR1 is SGHRS and CDR2 YFSETQ. The CDR3 totals 14 residues. Trimming at V came to 1 base and at J to 6 bases, leaving 2 bases not matched to a gene. The DNA for the CDR3 is TGCGCCAGCAGCTTGACGGGACAGGATGAAAAACTGTTTTTT. It codes for CASSLTGQDEKLFF.

V usage is TRBV5-1 and J usage is TRBJ2-3, with D possibly TRBD2 on 5 matching bases. The ends were cut back, 1 base at V and 5 bases at J, with 14 bases in the middle. The CDR3 spans 15 residues. Germline V CDR1 and CDR2: SGHRS, YFSETQ. CDR3 protein: CASSLSSSAGDTQYF. The CDR3 DNA is TGCGCCAGCAGCTTGTCAAGTTCTGCGGGAGATACGCAGTATTTT. The whole variable domain, remainder taken from reference TRBV5-1 and TRBJ2-3, is KAGVTQTPRYLIKTRGQQVTLSCSPISGHRSVSWYQQTPGQGLQFLFEYFSETQRNKGNFPGRFSGRQFSNSRSEMNVSTLELGDSALYLCASSLSSSAGDTQYFGPGTRLTVL.

In its sample, this clonotype was seen once. The rearrangement joins TRBV18 to TRBJ2-6; unclear D gene. The CDR3 length is 16 residues. From germline, CDR1 is KGHSH and CDR2 LQKENI. V shed 3 bases and J shed 0 bases, with 9 bases lying between them. The CDR3 here is CASSPSSPSGANVLTF. CDR3 sequence (DNA): TGTGCCAGCTCACCCTCGTCCCCCTCTGGGGCCAACGTCCTGACTTTC.

This clonotype was observed once. Written as DNA, the CDR3 is TGTGCCTGGAGTACAGGGGGGAACACTGAAGCTTTCTTT. Protein: CAWSTGGNTEAFF. The gene calls are TRBV30 and TRBJ1-1, with TRBD1 matching 8 bases. In germline, CDR1 is GTSNPN, CDR2 SVGIG (reference sequence). This CDR3 is built from 13 residues. Losses at the gene ends were 2 bases for V and 1 base for J; bases not matched to a gene: 0.

The chain is built from TRBV28 and TRBJ1-2; D not resolved. CDR1 is MDHEN, CDR2 SYDVKM, per germline. The CDR3 length is 14 residues. The germline V and J ends were trimmed by 3 bases and 8 bases, with 16 bases remaining between them. The CDR3 protein is CASSLTSPAGGYTF. The CDR3 region has the DNA TGTGCCAGCAGTTTGACCTCCCCCGCGGGCGGCTACACCTTC.

The chain uses TRBV7-9 and TRBJ1-6; 7 bases are a match to TRBD1. From germline, CDR1 is SEHNR and CDR2 FQNEAQ (reference sequence). Germline trimming cut 1 base from V and 8 bases from J; bases unmatched to any gene: 2. There are 14 residues in the CDR3. The CDR3 DNA is TGTGCCAGCAGCTTAGTGCAGGGGGATTCACCCCTCCACTTT. Its protein product is CASSLVQGDSPLHF.

Remarks on this clonotype: At one end the junction does not follow the germline gene, possibly because of a read error. The chain is built from TRBV28 and TRBJ2-3, with no clear D. The germline CDR1 and CDR2 sequences are MDHEN and SYDVKM. CDR3 size: 17 residues. The DNA for the CDR3 is TGCGCCAGCAGTTTAAGCCTGGTAGGAGCTAGCACAGATACGCAGTATTTT. Amino acids: CASSLSLVGASTDTQYF.

This chain joins TRBV7-2 and TRBJ1-4, with D maybe TRBD1 (6 bases). The V gene lost 1 base and the J gene lost 6 bases, with 9 bases spanning the gap. CDR3 length: 14 residues. CDR1 and CDR2 (germline): SGHTA, FQGNSA. For the CDR3, the DNA is TGTGCCAGCAGCTTAGAGGGGGGGTATGAAAAACTGTTTTTT. It translates to CASSLEGGYEKLFF.

The chain joins TRBV27 to TRBJ2-7; TRBD2 agrees at 9 bases. CDR3 size: 16 residues. Germline-derived CDR1 and CDR2 are MNHEY and SMNVEV (reference sequence). Trimming removed 6 bases from V and 5 bases from J; junction bases left unmatched: 14. CDR3: CASSPVPAGGRHEQYF. The CDR3 DNA reads TGTGCCAGCAGCCCCGTCCCCGCGGGAGGGCGACACGAGCAGTACTTC.

The chain recombines TRBV29-1 with TRBJ1-1; D gene uncertain. This CDR3 has 11 amino acids. V was pared by 6 bases and J by 8 bases, with 13 bases between. Germline V gene data show CDR1 as SQVTM and CDR2 as ANQGSEA. CDR3 loop: CSVARAGEAFF. Written as DNA, the CDR3 is TGCAGCGTGGCGCGCGCGGGGGAAGCTTTCTTT.

The chain is built from TRBV5-1 and TRBJ2-1; D possibly corresponds to TRBD2 (6 bases). The germline V and J ends were trimmed by 2 bases and 5 bases, with 17 bases remaining between them. Germline values: CDR1 SGHRS, CDR2 YFSETQ. This CDR3 region has 16 residues. Here the CDR3 reads CASSFGGRPQNNEQFF. In nucleotides, the CDR3 is TGCGCCAGCAGCTTCGGAGGGAGGCCCCAGAACAATGAGCAGTTCTTC.

This clonotype was seen more than once but under ten times. V usage is TRBV12-3 or TRBV12-4 and J usage is TRBJ2-5; TRBD1 is a possible D gene (5 bases). The CDR3 covers 13 residues. Between the trimmed V and J ends, which lost 6 bases and 5 bases, there was a span of 13 bases. CDR3 residues: CASSTRVRETQYF. CDR3 nucleotides: TGTGCCAGCAGCACCAGGGTACGGGAGACCCAGTACTTC.

This chain uses TRBV7-3 with TRBJ2-3, with no clear D. Germline V gene sequence: CDR1 SGHTA, CDR2 FQGTGA. Trimming shortened V by 0 bases and J by 5 bases, and 6 bases separated the two germline ends. This CDR3 contains 13 residues. CDR3 DNA sequence: TGTGCCAGCAGCTTAACGCTCAAAGATACGCAGTATTTT. Translated, it gives CASSLTLKDTQYF.

This clonotype was detected only once. The chain uses TRBV20-1 and TRBJ2-3; 11 bases are shared with TRBD1. From germline, CDR1 is DFQATT and CDR2 SNEGSKA (reference sequence). V trimming: 1 base; J trimming: 3 bases; junction bases outside the gene matches: 3. This CDR3 contains 15 residues. The CDR3: CSARGDRGLTDTQYF. CDR3 nucleotide sequence: TGCAGTGCTAGAGGGGACAGGGGGTTAACAGATACGCAGTATTTT.

Only a few counts were recorded for this clonotype. This chain links TRBV20-1 with TRBJ2-1, with 15 bases fitting TRBD2. From germline, CDR1 is DFQATT and CDR2 SNEGSKA (reference sequence). There are 18 residues in the CDR3. Losses at the gene ends were 1 base for V and 9 bases for J; bases not matched to a gene: 13. The CDR3 bases are TGCAGTGCTAGAGGGACTAGCGGGGGGGCACTGATTACGGGTGAGCAGTTCTTC. Encoded protein: CSARGTSGGALITGEQFF.

The J gene is TRBJ1-6, the V gene TRBV9; D unresolved. V was cut by 4 bases and J by 10 bases, with 12 bases left in between. The CDR3 loop spans 13 amino acids. Germline values: CDR1 SGDLS, CDR2 YYNGEE. The CDR3 spells CASSPTVGSPLHF. The CDR3 DNA reads TGTGCCAGCAGCCCGACGGTTGGGTCACCCCTCCACTTT.

The chain combines TRBV29-1 with TRBJ1-1, with D possibly matching TRBD1 (5 bases). CDR1 is SQVTM and CDR2 is ANQGSEA in the germline V gene. Trimming pared 2 bases from V and 4 bases from J, leaving 14 bases between. The CDR3 covers 14 residues. This CDR3 reads CSVEIQASATEAFF. CDR3 DNA: TGCAGCGTTGAAATACAGGCGTCGGCCACTGAAGCTTTCTTT.

The rearrangement uses TRBV2 and TRBJ2-1, with D maybe TRBD2 (5 bases). Trimming left V 9 bases short and J 6 bases short, with 12 bases between. This CDR3 region has 12 residues. Germline assignment: CDR1 SNHLY and CDR2 FYNNEI. Here the CDR3 DNA reads TGTGCCAGGGACGGGATGAGCAATGAGCAGTTCTTC. Translation gives CARDGMSNEQFF.

The rearrangement joins TRBV30 to TRBJ1-1; a possible D gene is TRBD1 (5 bases). Trimming removed 3 bases at V and 1 base at J, with 9 bases between. The CDR3 is 13 amino acids. The V gene's germline CDR1 is GTSNPN and CDR2 SVGIG (reference sequence). The CDR3 loop reads CAWSWGENTEAFF. In DNA, the CDR3 is TGTGCCTGGAGCTGGGGGGAGAACACTGAAGCTTTCTTT. Combining the CDR3 with reference TRBV30 and TRBJ1-1 gives the whole variable domain SQTIHQWPATLVQPVGSPLSLECTVEGTSNPNLYWYRQAAGRGLQLLFYSVGIGQISSEVPQNLSASRPQDRQFILSSKKLLLSDSGFYLCAWSWGENTEAFFGQGTRLTVV.

This clonotype appeared a few times. The chain carries TRBV20-1 and TRBJ1-2, with D uncertain. CDR1 and CDR2 (germline): DFQATT, SNEGSKA (reference sequence). This CDR3 is built from 13 residues. V lost 3 bases to trimming and J lost 5 bases, with 13 bases between them. CDR3: CSARLPREYGYTF. CDR3 nucleotides: TGCAGTGCTAGGCTTCCCAGAGAATATGGCTACACCTTC.

The rearrangement links TRBV7-6 to TRBJ1-2, with TRBD1 matching over 7 bases. The CDR3 sequence is 14 residues long. The V and J ends lost 5 bases and 6 bases, in that order; junction bases with no gene match: 9. Germline CDR1 SGHVS, CDR2 FNYEAQ. CDR3 nucleotides: TGTGCCAGCAGCCACCTTCGACAGGGCGATGGCTACACCTTC. It translates to CASSHLRQGDGYTF.